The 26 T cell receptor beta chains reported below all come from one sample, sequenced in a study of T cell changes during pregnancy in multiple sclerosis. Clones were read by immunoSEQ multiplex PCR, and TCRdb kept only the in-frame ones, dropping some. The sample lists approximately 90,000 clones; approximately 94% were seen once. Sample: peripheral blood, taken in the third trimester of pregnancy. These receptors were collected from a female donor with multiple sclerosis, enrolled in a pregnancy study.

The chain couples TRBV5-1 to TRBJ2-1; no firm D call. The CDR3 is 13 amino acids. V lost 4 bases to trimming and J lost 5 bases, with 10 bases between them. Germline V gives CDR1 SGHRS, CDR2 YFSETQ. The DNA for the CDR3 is TGCGCCAGCAGCCTGGTGTCCGACAATGAGCAGTTCTTC. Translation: CASSLVSDNEQFF.

The CDR3 region is CATEREGSYEQYF. The CDR3 DNA reads TGCGCCACCGAGCGGGAGGGCTCCTACGAGCAGTACTTC. This sequence joins TRBV10-2 and TRBJ2-7, with 10 bases fitting TRBD2. The germline V gene has CDR1 WSHSY and CDR2 SAAADI. This CDR3 comprises 13 residues. V dropped 10 bases and J dropped 0; count of bases not matched to a gene: 3.

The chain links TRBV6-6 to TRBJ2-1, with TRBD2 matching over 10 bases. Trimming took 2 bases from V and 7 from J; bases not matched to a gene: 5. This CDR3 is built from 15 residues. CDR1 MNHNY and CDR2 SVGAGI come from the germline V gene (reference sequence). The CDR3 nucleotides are TGTGCCAGCAGTTACGGGTCTAGCGGGGGTAATGAGCAGTTCTTC. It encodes CASSYGSSGGNEQFF.

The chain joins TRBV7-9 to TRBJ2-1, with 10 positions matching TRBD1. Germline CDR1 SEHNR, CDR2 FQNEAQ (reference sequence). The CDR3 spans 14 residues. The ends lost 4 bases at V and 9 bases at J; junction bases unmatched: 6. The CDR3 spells CASSSGQGLSEQFF. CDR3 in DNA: TGTGCCAGCAGCTCGGGACAGGGGCTTTCTGAGCAGTTCTTC.

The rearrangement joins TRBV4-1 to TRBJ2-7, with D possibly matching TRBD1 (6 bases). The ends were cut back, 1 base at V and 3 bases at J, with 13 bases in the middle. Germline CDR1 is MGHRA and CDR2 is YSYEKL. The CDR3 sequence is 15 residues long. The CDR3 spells CASSQGEHRDYEQYF. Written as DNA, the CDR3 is TGCGCCAGCAGCCAAGGCGAACACAGGGACTACGAGCAGTACTTC.

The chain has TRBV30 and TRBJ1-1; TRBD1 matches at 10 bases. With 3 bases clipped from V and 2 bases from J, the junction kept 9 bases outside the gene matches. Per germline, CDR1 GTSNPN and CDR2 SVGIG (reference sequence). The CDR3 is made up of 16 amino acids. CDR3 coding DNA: TGTGCCTGGAGGAGGGGGGACAGGGGAACTAACACTGAAGCTTTCTTT. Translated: CAWRRGDRGTNTEAFF. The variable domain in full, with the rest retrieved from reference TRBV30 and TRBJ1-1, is SQTIHQWPATLVQPVGSPLSLECTVEGTSNPNLYWYRQAAGRGLQLLFYSVGIGQISSEVPQNLSASRPQDRQFILSSKKLLLSDSGFYLCAWRRGDRGTNTEAFFGQGTRLTVV.

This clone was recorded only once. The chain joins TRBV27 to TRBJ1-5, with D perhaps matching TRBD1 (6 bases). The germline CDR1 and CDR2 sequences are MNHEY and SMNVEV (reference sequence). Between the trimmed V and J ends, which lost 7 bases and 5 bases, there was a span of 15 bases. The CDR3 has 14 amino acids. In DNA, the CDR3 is TGTGCCAGCACCCACGATGGGGGCGATCAGCCCCAGCATTTT. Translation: CASTHDGGDQPQHF.

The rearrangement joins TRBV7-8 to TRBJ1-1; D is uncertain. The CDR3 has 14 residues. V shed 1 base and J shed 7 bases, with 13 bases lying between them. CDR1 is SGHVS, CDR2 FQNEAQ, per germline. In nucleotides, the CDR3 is TGTGCCAGCAGCTTAGGAGGGAGCGTTATTGAAGCTTTCTTT. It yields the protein CASSLGGSVIEAFF.

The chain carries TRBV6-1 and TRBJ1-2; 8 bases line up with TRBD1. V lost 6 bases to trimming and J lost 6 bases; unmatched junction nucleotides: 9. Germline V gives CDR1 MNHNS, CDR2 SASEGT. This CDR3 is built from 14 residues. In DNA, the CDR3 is TGTGCCAGCAGCCTCCGGGACAGGAAGGATGGCTACACCTTC. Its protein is CASSLRDRKDGYTF.

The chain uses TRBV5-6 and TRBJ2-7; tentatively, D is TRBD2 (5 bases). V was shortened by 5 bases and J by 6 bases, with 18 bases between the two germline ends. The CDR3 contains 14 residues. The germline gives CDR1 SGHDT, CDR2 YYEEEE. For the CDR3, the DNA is TGTGCCAGCAGTCCAAGGTGGGGAGCCGGCGAGCAGTACTTC. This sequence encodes CASSPRWGAGEQYF.

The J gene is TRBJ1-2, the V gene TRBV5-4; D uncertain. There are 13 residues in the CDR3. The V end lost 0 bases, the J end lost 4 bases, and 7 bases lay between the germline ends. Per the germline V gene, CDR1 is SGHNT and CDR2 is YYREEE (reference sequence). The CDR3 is CASSLDGSYGYTF. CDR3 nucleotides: TGTGCCAGCAGCTTGGACGGGTCCTATGGCTACACCTTC.

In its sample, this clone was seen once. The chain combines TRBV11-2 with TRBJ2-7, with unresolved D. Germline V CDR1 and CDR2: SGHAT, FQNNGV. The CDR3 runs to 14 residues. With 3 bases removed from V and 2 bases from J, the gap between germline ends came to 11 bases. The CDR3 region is CASSLRILAYEQYF. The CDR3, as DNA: TGTGCCAGCAGCTTGCGGATCCTAGCCTACGAGCAGTACTTC.

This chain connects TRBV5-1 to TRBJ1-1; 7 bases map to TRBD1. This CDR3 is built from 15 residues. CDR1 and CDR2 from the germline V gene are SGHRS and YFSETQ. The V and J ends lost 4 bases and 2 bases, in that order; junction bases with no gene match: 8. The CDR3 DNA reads TGCGCCAGCAGCGAACGAGGGGGCGTAAACACTGAAGCTTTCTTT. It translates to CASSERGGVNTEAFF.

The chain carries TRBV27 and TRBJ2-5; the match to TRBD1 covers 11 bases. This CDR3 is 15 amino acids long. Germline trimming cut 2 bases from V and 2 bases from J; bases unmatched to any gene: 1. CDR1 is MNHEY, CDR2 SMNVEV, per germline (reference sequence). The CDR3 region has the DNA TGTGCCAGCAGTTTAGGGACAGGGGGGCAAGAGACCCAGTACTTC. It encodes CASSLGTGGQETQYF.

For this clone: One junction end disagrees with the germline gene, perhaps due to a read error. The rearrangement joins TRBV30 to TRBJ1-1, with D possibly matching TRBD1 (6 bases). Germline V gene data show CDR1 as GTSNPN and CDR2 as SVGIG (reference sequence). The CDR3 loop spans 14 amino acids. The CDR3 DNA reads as TGTGCCTGGAGTGCCCAAAGAGGGGGGGGCGCGTCCCGCTTT. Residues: CAWSAQRGGGASRF.

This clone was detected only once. The DNA for the CDR3 is TGCGCCAGCAGCCAAGGTCAACCCCCGGGACTAGCCTACAATGAGCAGTTCTTC. Protein: CASSQGQPPGLAYNEQFF. The chain joins TRBV4-3 to TRBJ2-1; TRBD2 matches 8 bases. Germline trimming cut 1 base from V and 2 bases from J; bases unmatched to any gene: 10. The CDR3 has 18 residues. The V gene's germline CDR1 is LGHNA and CDR2 YSLEER.

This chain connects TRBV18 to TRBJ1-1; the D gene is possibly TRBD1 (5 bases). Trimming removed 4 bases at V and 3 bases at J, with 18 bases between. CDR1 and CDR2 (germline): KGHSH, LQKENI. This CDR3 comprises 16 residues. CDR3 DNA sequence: TGTGCCAGCTCACGACCCACCCCGACAGTTGACACTGAAGCTTTCTTT. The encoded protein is CASSRPTPTVDTEAFF.

CDR3 DNA sequence: TGTGCCAGCTCACCGAGGACTAGTAACACAGATACGCAGTATTTT. Its translation is CASSPRTSNTDTQYF. The gene calls are TRBV18 and TRBJ2-3; 7 nucleotides line up with TRBD2. The CDR3 consists of 15 residues. Germline CDR1 and CDR2: KGHSH and LQKENI. V dropped 3 bases and J dropped 2; count of bases not matched to a gene: 5.

The CDR3 is CASSPQYQETQYF. Written as DNA, the CDR3 is TGTGCCAGCTCACCCCAGTACCAAGAGACCCAGTACTTC. The chain links TRBV18 to TRBJ2-5, with unresolved D. This CDR3 comprises 13 residues. Trimming shortened V by 3 bases and J by 0 bases, and 5 bases separated the two germline ends. In germline, CDR1 is KGHSH, CDR2 LQKENI. Drawing the rest from reference TRBV18 and TRBJ2-5, the complete variable domain is NAGVMQNPRHLVRRRGQEARLRCSPMKGHSHVYWYRQLPEEGLKFMVYLQKENIIDESGMPKERFSAEFPKEGPSILRIQQVVRGDSAAYFCASSPQYQETQYFGPGTRLLVL.

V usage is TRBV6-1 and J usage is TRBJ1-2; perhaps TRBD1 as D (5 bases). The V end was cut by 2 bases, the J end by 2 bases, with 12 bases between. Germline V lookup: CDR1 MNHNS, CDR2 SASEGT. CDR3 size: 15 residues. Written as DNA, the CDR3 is TGTGCCAGCAGTGAAATGCGTGGGGCAAACTATGGCTACACCTTC. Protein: CASSEMRGANYGYTF.

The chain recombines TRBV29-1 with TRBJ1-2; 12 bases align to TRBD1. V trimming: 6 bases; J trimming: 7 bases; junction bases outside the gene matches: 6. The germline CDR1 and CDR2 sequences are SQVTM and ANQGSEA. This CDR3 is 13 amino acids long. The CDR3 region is CSVDGTGGFGYTF. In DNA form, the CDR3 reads TGCAGCGTCGATGGGACAGGGGGCTTTGGCTACACCTTC.

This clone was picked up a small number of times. The DNA for the CDR3 is TGTGCCAGTAGCCGAACAGGGGGTGTGCTGTTTTTT. Its protein product is CASSRTGGVLFF. This chain joins TRBV19 and TRBJ2-2; 8 bases line up with TRBD1. V lost 6 bases, J lost 13 bases, and 7 bases stayed unmatched. Germline CDR1 reads LNHDA; CDR2 reads SQIVND (reference sequence). CDR3 length: 12 residues.

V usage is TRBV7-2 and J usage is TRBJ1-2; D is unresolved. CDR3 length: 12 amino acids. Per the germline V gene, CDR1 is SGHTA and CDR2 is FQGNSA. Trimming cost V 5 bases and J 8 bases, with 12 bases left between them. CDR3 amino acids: CASSPYAGGYTF. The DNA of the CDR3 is TGTGCCAGCAGCCCTTATGCGGGGGGCTACACCTTC.

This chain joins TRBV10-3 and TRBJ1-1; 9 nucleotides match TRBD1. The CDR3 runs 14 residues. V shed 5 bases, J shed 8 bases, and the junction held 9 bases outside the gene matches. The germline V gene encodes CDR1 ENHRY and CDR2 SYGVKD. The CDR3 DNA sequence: TGTGCCATCAGTATTTCCGGGACAGGGCAAGAAGCTTTCTTT. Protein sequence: CAISISGTGQEAFF.

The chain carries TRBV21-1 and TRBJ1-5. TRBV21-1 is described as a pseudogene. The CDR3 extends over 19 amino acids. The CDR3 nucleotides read TGTGCCAGCAGCAAAGCATCGGGGGTTACGGGTTATAGCAATCAGCCCCAGCATTTT. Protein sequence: CASSKASGVTGYSNQPQHF.

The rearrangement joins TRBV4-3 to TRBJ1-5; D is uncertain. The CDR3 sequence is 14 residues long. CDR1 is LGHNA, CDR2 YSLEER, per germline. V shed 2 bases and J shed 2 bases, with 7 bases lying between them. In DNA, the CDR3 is TGCGCCAGCAGCCAACAACCAGGCAATCAGCCCCAGCATTTT. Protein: CASSQQPGNQPQHF.